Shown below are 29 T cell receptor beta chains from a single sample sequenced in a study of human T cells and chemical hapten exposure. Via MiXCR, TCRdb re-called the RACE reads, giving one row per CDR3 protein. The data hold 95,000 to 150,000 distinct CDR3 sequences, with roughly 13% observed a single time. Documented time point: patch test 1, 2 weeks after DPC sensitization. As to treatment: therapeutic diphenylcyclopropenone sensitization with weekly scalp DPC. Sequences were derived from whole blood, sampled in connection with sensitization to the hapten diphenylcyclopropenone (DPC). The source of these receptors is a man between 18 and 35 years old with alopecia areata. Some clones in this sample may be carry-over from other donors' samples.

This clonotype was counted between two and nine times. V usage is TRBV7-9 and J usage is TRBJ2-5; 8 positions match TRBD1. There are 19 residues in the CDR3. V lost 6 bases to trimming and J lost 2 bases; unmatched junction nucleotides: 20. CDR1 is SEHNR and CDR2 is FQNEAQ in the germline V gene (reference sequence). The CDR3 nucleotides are TGTGCCAGCAGTACCACTTGGGGGCTGGCGACAGGGGAACAAGAGACCCAGTACTTC. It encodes CASSTTWGLATGEQETQYF.

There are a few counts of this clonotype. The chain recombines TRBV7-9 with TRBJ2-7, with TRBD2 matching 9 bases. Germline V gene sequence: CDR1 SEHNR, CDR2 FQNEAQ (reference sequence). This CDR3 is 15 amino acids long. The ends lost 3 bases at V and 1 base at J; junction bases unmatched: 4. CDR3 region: CASSFPSGGSYEQYF. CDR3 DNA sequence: TGTGCCAGCAGCTTCCCCAGCGGGGGGTCCTACGAGCAGTACTTC.

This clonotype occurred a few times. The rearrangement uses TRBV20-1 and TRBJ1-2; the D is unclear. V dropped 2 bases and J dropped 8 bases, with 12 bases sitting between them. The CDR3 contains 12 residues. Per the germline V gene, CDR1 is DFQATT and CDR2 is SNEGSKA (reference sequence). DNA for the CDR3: TGCAGTGCTAGACCCCCTCCTGGCGGCTACACCTTC. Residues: CSARPPPGGYTF.

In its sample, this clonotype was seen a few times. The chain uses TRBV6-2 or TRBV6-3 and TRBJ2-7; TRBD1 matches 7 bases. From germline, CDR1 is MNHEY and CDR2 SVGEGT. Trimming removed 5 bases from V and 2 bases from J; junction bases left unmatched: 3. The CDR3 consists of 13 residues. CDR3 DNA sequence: TGTGCCAGCAGTAGGGGACAGCCCTACGAGCAGTACGTC. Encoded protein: CASSRGQPYEQYV.

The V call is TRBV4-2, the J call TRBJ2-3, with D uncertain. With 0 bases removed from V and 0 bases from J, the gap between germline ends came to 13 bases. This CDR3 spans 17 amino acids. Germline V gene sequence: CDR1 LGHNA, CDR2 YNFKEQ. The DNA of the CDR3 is TGTGCCAGCAGCCAAGATAGAGACCCGGACAGCACAGATACGCAGTATTTT. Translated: CASSQDRDPDSTDTQYF.

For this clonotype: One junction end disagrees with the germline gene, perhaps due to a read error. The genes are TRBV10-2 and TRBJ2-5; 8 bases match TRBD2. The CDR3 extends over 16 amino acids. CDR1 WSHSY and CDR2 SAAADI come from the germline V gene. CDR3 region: CASSEAAGGDQESQYF. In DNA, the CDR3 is TGCGCCAGCAGTGAGGCCGCGGGGGGCGATCAAGAGTCCCAGTACTTC.

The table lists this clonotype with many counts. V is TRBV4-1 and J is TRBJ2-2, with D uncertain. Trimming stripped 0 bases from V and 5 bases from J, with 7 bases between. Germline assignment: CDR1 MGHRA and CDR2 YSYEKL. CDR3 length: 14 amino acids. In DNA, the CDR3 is TGCGCCAGCAGCCAAGAGTGGGGTACCGGGGAGCTGTTTTTT. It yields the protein CASSQEWGTGELFF.

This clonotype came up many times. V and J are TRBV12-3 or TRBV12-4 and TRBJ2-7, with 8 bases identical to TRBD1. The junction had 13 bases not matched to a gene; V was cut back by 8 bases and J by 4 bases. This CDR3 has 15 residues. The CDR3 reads CASRNRDRQIYEQYV. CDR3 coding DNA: TGTGCCAGCCGGAATCGGGACAGGCAAATATACGAGCAGTACGTC.

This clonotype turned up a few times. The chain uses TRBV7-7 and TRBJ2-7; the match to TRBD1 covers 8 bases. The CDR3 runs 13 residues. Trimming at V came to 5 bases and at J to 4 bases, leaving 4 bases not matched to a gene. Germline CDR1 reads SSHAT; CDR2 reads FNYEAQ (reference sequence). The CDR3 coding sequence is TGTGCCAGCAGCGTCGACAGGGGTTACGAGCAGTACTTC. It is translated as CASSVDRGYEQYF.

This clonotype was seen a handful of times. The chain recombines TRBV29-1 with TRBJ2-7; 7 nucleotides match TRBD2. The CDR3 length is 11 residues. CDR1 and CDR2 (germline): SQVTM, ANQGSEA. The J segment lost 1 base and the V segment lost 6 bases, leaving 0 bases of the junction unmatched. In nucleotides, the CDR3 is TGCAGCGTCGGGGGGTCCTACGAGCAGTACTTC. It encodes CSVGGSYEQYF.

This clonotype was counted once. The CDR3 loop is CASSPRLSGDTQYF. The CDR3 DNA sequence: TGTGCCAGCAGTCCCCGCCTGAGCGGGGATACGCAGTATTTT. The chain recombines TRBV12-3 or TRBV12-4 with TRBJ2-3; D is possibly TRBD2 (6 bases). The V end lost 5 bases, the J end lost 6 bases, and 15 bases lay between the germline ends. The CDR3 is 14 residues long.

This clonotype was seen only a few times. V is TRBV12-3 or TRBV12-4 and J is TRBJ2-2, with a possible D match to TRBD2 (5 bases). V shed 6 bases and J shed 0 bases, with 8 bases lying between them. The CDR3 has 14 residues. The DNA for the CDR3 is TGTGCCAGCAGCAGCGGACCGAACACCGGGGAGCTGTTTTTT. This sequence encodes CASSSGPNTGELFF.

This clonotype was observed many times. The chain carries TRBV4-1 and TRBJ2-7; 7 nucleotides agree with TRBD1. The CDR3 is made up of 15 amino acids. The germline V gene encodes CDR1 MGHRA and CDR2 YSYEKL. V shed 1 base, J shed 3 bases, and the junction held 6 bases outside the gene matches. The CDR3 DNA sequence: TGCGCCAGCAGCCAAGTAGGGACAGAAGTCTACGAGCAGTACTTC. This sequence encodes CASSQVGTEVYEQYF.

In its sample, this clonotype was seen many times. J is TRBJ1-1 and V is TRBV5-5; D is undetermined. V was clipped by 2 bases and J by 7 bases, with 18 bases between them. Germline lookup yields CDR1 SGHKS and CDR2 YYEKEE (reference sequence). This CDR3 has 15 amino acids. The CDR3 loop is CASSFRLGFPDEAFF. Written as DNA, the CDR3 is TGTGCCAGCAGCTTTAGGTTGGGGTTCCCCGATGAAGCTTTCTTT.

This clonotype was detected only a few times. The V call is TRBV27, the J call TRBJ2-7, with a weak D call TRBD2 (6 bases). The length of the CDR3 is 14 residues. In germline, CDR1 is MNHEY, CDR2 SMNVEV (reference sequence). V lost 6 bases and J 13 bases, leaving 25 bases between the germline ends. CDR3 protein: CASRLPGEEFPSYF. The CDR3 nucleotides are TGTGCCAGCAGGTTGCCGGGGGAAGAATTCCCTTCATACTTC.

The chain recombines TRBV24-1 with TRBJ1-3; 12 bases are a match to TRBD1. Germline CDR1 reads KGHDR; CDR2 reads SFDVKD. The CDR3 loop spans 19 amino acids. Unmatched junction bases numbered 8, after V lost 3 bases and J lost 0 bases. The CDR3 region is CATSDPGQGAFDSGNTIYF. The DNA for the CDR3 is TGTGCCACCAGTGATCCGGGACAGGGGGCCTTCGACTCTGGAAACACCATATATTTT.

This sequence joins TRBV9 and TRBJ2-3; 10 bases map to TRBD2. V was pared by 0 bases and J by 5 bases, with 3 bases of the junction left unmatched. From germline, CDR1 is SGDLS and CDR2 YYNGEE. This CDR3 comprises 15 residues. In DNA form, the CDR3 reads TGTGCCAGCAGCGTAGCTAGCGGGGGATTAGATACGCAGTATTTT. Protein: CASSVASGGLDTQYF.

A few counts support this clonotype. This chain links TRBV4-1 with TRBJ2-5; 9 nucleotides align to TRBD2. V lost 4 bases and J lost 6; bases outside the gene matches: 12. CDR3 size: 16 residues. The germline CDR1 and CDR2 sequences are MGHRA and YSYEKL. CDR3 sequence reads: CASSPGISGGRKTQYF. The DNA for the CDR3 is TGCGCCAGCAGCCCTGGGATTAGCGGGGGTAGAAAGACCCAGTACTTC.

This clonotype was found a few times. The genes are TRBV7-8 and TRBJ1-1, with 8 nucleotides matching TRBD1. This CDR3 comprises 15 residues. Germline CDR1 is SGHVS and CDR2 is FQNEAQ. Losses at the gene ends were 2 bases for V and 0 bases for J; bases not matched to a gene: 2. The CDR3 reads CASSLWDRMNTEAFF. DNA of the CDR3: TGTGCCAGCAGCTTATGGGACAGGATGAACACTGAAGCTTTCTTT. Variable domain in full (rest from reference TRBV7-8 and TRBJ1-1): GAGVSQSPRYKVAKRGQDVALRCDPISGHVSLFWYQQALGQGPEFLTYFQNEAQLDKSGLPSDRFFAERPEGSVSTLKIQRTQQEDSAVYLCASSLWDRMNTEAFFGQGTRLTVV.

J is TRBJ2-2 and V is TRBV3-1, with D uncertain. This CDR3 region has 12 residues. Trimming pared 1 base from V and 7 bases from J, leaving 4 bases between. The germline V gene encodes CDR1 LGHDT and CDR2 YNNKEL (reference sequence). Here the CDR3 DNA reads TGTGCCAGCAGCCAAGTAGACGGGGAGCTGTTTTTT. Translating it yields CASSQVDGELFF. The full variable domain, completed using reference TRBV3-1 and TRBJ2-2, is DTAVSQTPKYLVTQMGNDKSIKCEQNLGHDTMYWYKQDSKKFLKIMFSYNNKELIINETVPNRFSPKSPDKAHLNLHINSLELGDSAVYFCASSQVDGELFFGEGSRLTVL.

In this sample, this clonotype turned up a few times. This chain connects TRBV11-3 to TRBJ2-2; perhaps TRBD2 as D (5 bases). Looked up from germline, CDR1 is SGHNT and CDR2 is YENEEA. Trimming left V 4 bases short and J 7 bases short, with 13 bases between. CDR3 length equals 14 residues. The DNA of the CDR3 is TGTGCCAGCAGCTATCTAGCTATAGGCGGGGAGCTGTTTTTT. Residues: CASSYLAIGGELFF.

The CDR3 sequence: CASSYTRKDGYTF. The CDR3 DNA reads TGTGCCAGCAGTTACACGAGAAAGGATGGCTACACCTTC. J is TRBJ1-2 and V is TRBV6-5, with D hard to call. Germline values: CDR1 MNHEY, CDR2 SVGAGI. The CDR3 has 13 amino acids. Deletions cut 2 bases from V and 6 bases from J, with 10 bases between.

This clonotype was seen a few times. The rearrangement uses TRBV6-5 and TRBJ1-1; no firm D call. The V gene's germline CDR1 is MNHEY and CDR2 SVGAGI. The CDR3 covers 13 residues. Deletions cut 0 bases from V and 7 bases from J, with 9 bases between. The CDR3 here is CASSYSDAREAFF. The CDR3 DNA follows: TGTGCCAGCAGTTACTCCGATGCACGTGAAGCTTTCTTT.

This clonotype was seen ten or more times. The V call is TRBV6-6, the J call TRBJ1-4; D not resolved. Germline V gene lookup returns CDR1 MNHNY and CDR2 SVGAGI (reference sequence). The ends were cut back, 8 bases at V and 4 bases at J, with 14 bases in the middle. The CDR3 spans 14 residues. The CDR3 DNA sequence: TGTGCCAGCGGGATGGGCAGGCATAATGAAAAACTGTTTTTT. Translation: CASGMGRHNEKLFF.

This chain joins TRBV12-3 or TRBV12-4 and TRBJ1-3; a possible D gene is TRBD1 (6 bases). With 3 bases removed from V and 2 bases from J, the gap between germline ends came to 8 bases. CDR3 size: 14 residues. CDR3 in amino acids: CASSLWDTGNTIYF. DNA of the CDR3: TGTGCCAGCAGTTTGTGGGACACTGGAAACACCATATATTTT.

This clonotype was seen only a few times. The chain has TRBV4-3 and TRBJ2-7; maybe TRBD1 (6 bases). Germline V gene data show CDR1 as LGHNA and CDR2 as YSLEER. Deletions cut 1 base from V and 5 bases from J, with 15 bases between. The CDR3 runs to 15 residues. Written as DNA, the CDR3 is TGCGCCAGCAGCCAAGGAACAACGTCAGGGGACGAGCAGTACTTC. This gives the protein CASSQGTTSGDEQYF.

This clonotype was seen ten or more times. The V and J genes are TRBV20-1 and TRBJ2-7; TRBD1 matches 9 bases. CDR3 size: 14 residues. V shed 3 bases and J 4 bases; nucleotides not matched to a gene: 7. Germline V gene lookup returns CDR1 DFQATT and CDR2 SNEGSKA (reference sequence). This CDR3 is CSARPHRGQYEQYF. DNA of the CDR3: TGCAGTGCTAGGCCCCACAGGGGGCAGTACGAGCAGTACTTC.

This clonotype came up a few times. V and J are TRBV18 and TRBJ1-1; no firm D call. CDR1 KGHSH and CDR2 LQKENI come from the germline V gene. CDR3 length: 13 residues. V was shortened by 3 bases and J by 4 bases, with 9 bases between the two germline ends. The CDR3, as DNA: TGTGCCAGCTCACCCGACGAGTCCACTGAAGCTTTCTTT. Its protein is CASSPDESTEAFF.

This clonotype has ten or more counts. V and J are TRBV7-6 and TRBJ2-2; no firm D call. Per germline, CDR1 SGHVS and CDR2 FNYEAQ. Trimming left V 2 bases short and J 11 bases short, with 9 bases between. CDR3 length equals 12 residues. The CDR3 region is CASSLSPPELFF. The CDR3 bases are TGTGCCAGCAGCTTATCTCCGCCCGAGCTGTTTTTT. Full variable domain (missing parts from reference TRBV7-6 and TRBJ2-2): GAGVSQSPRYKVTKRGQDVALRCDPISGHVSLYWYRQALGQGPEFLTYFNYEAQQDKSGLPNDRFSAERPEGSISTLTIQRTEQRDSAMYRCASSLSPPELFFGEGSRLTVL.